These T cell receptor beta chains were read from a single sample in a study of cytomegalovirus exposure and HLA in healthy donors. The table came from immunoSEQ multiplex PCR; TCRdb's copy has only in-frame clones and leaves some out. The sample lists 200,000 to 250,000 clones, just under 90% occurring once. Sequences were obtained from PBMCs. The receptors shown here come from a man aged 18 to 29 in good health and CMV-seronegative. Each CDR3 is given with its conserved first and last residue. D genes are given only for firm matches. Clone size is given for some rows only: seen once, a few or many times, or a class if the clone is expanded.

TRBV15	TRBJ2-3	-	-	CATSGFTWDTQYF	TGTGCCACCAGCGGCTTTACCTGGGATACGCAGTATTTT
TRBV5-1	TRBJ2-1	once	-	CASSYGQMRFQDEQFF	TGCGCCAGCAGCTACGGACAGATGAGGTTTCAGGATGAGCAGTTCTTC
TRBV2	TRBJ1-2	-	-	CASRTRGINYGYTF	TGTGCCAGCAGAACTCGGGGGATTAACTATGGCTACACCTTC
TRBV4-2	TRBJ2-3	-	TRBD2	CASSPTSGSSDTQYF	TGTGCCAGCAGCCCGACTAGCGGGAGTTCCGATACGCAGTATTTT
TRBV5-4	TRBJ1-6	-	-	CASSAGGVGHPSLHF	TGTGCCAGCAGTGCCGGGGGGGTCGGCCATCCGTCCCTCCACTTT
TRBV27	TRBJ2-7	-	TRBD2	CASSLGPSGGPGYEQYF	TGTGCCAGCAGTTTAGGTCCTAGCGGGGGGCCTGGATACGAGCAGTACTTC
TRBV6-5	TRBJ1-2	-	-	CASSYSWGSGGYTF	TGTGCCAGCAGTTACTCATGGGGCTCGGGTGGCTACACCTTC
TRBV5-1	TRBJ1-4	-	-	CASSSGQINEKLFF	TGCGCCAGCAGTTCAGGACAGATTAATGAAAAACTGTTTTTT
TRBV11-2	TRBJ2-7	-	-	CASSLEVGDEQYF	TGTGCCAGCAGCTTAGAGGTCGGGGACGAGCAGTACTTC
TRBV5-6	TRBJ2-1	-	TRBD2	CASSWTSGGANEQFF	TGTGCCAGCAGCTGGACTAGCGGGGGGGCAAATGAGCAGTTCTTC
TRBV7-9	TRBJ1-4	-	-	CASSEETGFGKLFF	TGTGCCAGCAGCGAGGAAACAGGGTTCGGAAAACTGTTTTTT
TRBV11-3	TRBJ1-3	-	-	CASSLGASGNTIYF	TGTGCCAGCAGCTTAGGGGCCTCTGGAAACACCATATATTTT